A selection of T cell receptor beta chains follows, all from one sample in a study of cytomegalovirus exposure and HLA in healthy donors. Sequenced by immunoSEQ multiplex PCR; TCRdb stores in-frame clones only, minus some. The table shows 230,000 or so clones, with about 91% occurring only once. Sequenced sample: PBMCs. The receptors stem from a woman aged 18 to 35 in good health and CMV-seronegative. The CDR3 runs from the conserved cysteine through the conserved F or W. A D gene is named only where the DNA matches it firmly. Clone size is stated in some rows and not others, as once, few, many or a class when expanded.

V gene	D gene	clone size	J gene	CDR3 protein	CDR3 DNA
TRBV6-5	NA	NA	TRBJ2-1	CASSSPSVYNEQFF	TGTGCCAGCAGTTCCCCCAGCGTCTACAATGAGCAGTTCTTC
TRBV15	NA	NA	TRBJ2-3	CATSRDGVATDTQYF	TGTGCCACCAGCAGAGATGGAGTAGCGACAGATACGCAGTATTTT
TRBV2	TRBD2	NA	TRBJ2-1	CASSDSLAGLNEQFF	TGTGCCAGCAGTGATTCTCTAGCGGGCCTCAATGAGCAGTTCTTC
TRBV28	TRBD2	NA	TRBJ2-3	CASSLAGVTDTQYF	TGTGCCAGCAGCCTAGCGGGAGTGACAGATACGCAGTATTTT
TRBV9	TRBD1	NA	TRBJ2-2	CASSVRTGGPTGELFF	TGTGCCAGCAGCGTAAGAACAGGGGGGCCCACCGGGGAGCTGTTTTTT
TRBV10-3	NA	NA	TRBJ1-1	CAISGAMNTEAFF	TGTGCCATCAGTGGAGCGATGAACACTGAAGCTTTCTTT
TRBV28	TRBD2	once	TRBJ2-3	CASSEAASGTTDTQYF	TGTGCCAGCAGTGAAGCCGCTAGCGGGACTACAGATACGCAGTATTTT
TRBV4-3	TRBD1	once	TRBJ1-1	CASSPERGLEAFF	TGCGCCAGCAGCCCGGAGAGGGGGCTTGAAGCTTTCTTT
TRBV28	NA	NA	TRBJ2-1	CASSTRVMHEQFF	TGTGCCAGCAGTACGCGGGTGATGCATGAGCAGTTCTTC
TRBV28	TRBD1	NA	TRBJ2-5	CASSPGTGPGKETQYF	TGTGCCAGCAGTCCAGGGACAGGCCCAGGGAAAGAGACCCAGTACTTC
TRBV30	TRBD1	NA	TRBJ1-2	CAWSVDRGNYGYTF	TGTGCCTGGAGTGTAGACAGGGGGAACTATGGCTACACCTTC
TRBV4-2	NA	once	TRBJ2-5	CASSQVGQKETQYF	TGTGCCAGCAGCCAAGTGGGGCAGAAAGAGACCCAGTACTTC
TRBV6-5	NA	NA	TRBJ2-3	CASSYSRADTQYF	TGTGCCAGCAGTTACTCACGGGCAGATACGCAGTATTTT
TRBV4-1	TRBD2	NA	TRBJ2-1	CASSQVSEVAGNNEQFF	TGCGCCAGCAGCCAAGTAAGCGAGGTAGCGGGGAACAATGAGCAGTTCTTC
TRBV6-5	NA	NA	TRBJ2-1	CASSRMPSEFF	TGTGCCAGCAGTCGTATGCCTTCGGAGTTCTTC
TRBV18	TRBD1	NA	TRBJ2-7	CASSNSATGPYEQYF	TGTGCCAGCTCCAACAGCGCGACAGGGCCCTACGAGCAGTACTTC
TRBV11-2	TRBD1	NA	TRBJ1-3	CASSFRGMGGNTIYF	TGTGCCAGCAGCTTCAGGGGGATGGGTGGAAACACCATATATTTT
TRBV5-5	NA	NA	TRBJ1-5	CASSLDFNQPQHF	TGTGCCAGCAGCTTGGACTTTAATCAGCCCCAGCATTTT
TRBV28	NA	few	TRBJ1-1	CASSGLRNTEAFF	TGTGCCAGTTCGGGACTTCGGAACACTGAAGCTTTCTTT
TRBV27	NA	NA	TRBJ2-3	CASSSQDSPDTQYF	TGTGCCAGCAGCAGCCAGGACAGCCCAGATACGCAGTATTTT